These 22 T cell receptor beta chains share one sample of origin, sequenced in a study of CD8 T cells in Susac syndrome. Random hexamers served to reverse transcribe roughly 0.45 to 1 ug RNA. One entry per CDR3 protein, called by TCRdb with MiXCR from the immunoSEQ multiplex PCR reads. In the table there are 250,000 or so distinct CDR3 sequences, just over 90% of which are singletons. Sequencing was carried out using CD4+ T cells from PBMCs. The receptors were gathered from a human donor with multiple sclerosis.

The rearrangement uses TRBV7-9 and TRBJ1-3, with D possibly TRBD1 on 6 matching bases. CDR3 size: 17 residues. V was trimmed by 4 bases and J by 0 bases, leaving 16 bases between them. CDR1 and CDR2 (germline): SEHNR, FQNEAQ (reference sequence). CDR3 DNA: TGTGCCAGCAGCTCACCTCGGGACACCTACTCTGGAAACACCATATATTTT. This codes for CASSSPRDTYSGNTIYF.

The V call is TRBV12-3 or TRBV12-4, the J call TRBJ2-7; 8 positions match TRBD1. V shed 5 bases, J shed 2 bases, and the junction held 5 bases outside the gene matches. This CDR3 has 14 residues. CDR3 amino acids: CASSLTGETYEQYV. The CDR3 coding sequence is TGTGCCAGCAGTCTGACAGGGGAAACCTACGAGCAGTACGTC.

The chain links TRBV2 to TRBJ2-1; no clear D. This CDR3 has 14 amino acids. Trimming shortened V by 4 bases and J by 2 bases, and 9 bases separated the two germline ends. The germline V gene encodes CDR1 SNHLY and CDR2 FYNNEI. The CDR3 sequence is CASSGQDAYNEQFF. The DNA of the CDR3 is TGTGCCAGCAGTGGTCAGGATGCCTACAATGAGCAGTTCTTC.

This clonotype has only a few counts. For the CDR3, the DNA is TGTGCCAGCAGCCAAGGGGGCGAGCAGTACTTC. Protein product: CASSQGGEQYF. This sequence joins TRBV3-1 and TRBJ2-7; D is uncertain. The CDR3 spans 11 residues. Deletions cut 1 base from V and 6 bases from J, with 4 bases between. Germline V gives CDR1 LGHDT, CDR2 YNNKEL (reference sequence).

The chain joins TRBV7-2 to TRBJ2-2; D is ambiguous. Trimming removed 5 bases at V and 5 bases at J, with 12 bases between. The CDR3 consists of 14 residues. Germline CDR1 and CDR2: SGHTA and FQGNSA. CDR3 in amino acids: CASSPSMGTGELFF. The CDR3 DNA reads TGTGCCAGCAGCCCGAGTATGGGGACCGGGGAGCTGTTTTTT.

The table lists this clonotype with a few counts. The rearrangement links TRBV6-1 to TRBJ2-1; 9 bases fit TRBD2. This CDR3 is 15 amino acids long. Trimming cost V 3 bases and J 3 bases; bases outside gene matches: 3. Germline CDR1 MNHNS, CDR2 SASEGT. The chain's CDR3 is CASSESRGGYNEQFF. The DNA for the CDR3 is TGTGCCAGCAGTGAGTCGCGGGGGGGCTACAATGAGCAGTTCTTC.

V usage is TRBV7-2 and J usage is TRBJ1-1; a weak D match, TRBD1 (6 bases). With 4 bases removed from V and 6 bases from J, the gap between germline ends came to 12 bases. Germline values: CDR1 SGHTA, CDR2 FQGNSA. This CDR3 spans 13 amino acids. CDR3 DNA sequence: TGTGCCAGCAGCTGGGGCCGGACAGCTGAAGCTTTCTTT. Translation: CASSWGRTAEAFF.

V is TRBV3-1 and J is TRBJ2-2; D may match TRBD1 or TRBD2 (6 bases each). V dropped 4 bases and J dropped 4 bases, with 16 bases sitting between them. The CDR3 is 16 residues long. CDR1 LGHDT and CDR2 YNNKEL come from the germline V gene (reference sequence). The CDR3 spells CASSRMGGAGTGELFF. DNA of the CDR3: TGTGCCAGCAGCCGGATGGGGGGCGCGGGCACCGGGGAGCTGTTTTTT.

The CDR3 here is CASSSRDRPPYGYTF. CDR3 nucleotide sequence: TGCGCCAGCAGCTCCCGGGACAGGCCCCCGTATGGCTACACCTTC. The chain has TRBV5-1 and TRBJ1-2, with TRBD1 matching over 8 bases. With V trimmed by 3 bases and J by 5 bases, 9 bases remained unmatched. In germline, CDR1 is SGHRS, CDR2 YFSETQ. The CDR3 has 15 residues.

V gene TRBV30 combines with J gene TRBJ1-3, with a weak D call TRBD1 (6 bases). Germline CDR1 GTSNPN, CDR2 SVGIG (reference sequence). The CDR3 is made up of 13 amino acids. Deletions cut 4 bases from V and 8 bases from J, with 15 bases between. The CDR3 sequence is CAWMTGTSYTIYF. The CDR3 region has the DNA TGTGCCTGGATGACAGGTACCTCGTACACCATATATTTT.

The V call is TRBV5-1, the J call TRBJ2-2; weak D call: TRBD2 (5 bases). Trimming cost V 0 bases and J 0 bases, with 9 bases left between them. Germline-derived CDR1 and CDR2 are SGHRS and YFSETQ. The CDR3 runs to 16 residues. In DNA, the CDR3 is TGCGCCAGCAGCTTGGAGGTGGGAGCGAACACCGGGGAGCTGTTTTTT. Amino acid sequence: CASSLEVGANTGELFF.

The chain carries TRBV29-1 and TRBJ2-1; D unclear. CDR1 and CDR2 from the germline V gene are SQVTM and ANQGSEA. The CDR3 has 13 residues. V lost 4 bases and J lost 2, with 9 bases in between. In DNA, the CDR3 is TGCAGCGTTGGGGGATCGGCCTACAATGAGCAGTTCTTC. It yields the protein CSVGGSAYNEQFF.

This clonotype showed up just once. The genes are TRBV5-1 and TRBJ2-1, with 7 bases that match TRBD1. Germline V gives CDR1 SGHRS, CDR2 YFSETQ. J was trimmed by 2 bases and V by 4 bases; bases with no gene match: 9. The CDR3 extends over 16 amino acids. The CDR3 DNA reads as TGCGCCAGCAGCCTGGACAGGCTTGCTACCTACAATGAGCAGTTCTTC. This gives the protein CASSLDRLATYNEQFF. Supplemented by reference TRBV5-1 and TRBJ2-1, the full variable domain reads KAGVTQTPRYLIKTRGQQVTLSCSPISGHRSVSWYQQTPGQGLQFLFEYFSETQRNKGNFPGRFSGRQFSNSRSEMNVSTLELGDSALYLCASSLDRLATYNEQFFGPGTRLTVL.

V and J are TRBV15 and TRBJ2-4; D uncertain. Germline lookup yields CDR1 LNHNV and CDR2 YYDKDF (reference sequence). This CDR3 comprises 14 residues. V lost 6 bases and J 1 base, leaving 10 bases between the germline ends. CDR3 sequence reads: CATSPAAAKNIQYF. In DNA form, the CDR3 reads TGTGCCACCAGTCCCGCCGCCGCCAAAAACATTCAGTACTTC.

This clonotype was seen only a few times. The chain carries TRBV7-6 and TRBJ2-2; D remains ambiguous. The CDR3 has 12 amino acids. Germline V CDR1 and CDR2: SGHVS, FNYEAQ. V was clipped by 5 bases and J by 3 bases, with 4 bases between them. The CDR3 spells CASSLHTGELFF. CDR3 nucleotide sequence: TGTGCCAGCAGCCTCCACACCGGGGAGCTGTTTTTT.

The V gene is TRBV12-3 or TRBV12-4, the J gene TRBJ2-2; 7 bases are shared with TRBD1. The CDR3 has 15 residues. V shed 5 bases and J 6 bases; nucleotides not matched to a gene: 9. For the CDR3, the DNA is TGTGCCAGCAGTGCAAGACAGGGATTGGCCGGGGAGCTGTTTTTT. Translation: CASSARQGLAGELFF.

DNA of the CDR3: TGTGCCAGCAGCGTAGGTGGGGCAACTAATGAAAAACTGTTTTTT. This codes for CASSVGGATNEKLFF. V usage is TRBV9 and J usage is TRBJ1-4; D ambiguous. The CDR3 sequence is 15 residues long. Germline CDR1 is SGDLS and CDR2 is YYNGEE. The germline V and J ends were trimmed by 0 bases and 0 bases, with 6 bases remaining between them.

CDR3 amino acids: CSGQGGRVTEAFF. CDR3 DNA: TGCAGCGGGCAAGGGGGTAGGGTCACTGAAGCTTTCTTT. The chain carries TRBV29-1 and TRBJ1-1; TRBD1 is a possible D gene (6 bases). Germline CDR1 is SQVTM and CDR2 is ANQGSEA. The CDR3 extends over 13 amino acids. The V and J ends lost 7 bases and 4 bases respectively, with 16 bases between them.

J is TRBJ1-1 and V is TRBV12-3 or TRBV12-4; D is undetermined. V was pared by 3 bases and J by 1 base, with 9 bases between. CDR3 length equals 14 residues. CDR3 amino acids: CASSFQSRNTEAFF. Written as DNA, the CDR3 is TGTGCCAGCAGTTTCCAGTCAAGGAACACTGAAGCTTTCTTT.

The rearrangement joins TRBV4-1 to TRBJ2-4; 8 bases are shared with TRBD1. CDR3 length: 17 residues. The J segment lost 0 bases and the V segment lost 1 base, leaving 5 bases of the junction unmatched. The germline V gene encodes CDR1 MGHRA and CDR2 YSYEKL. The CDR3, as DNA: TGCGCCAGCAGCCAAGTTTCGCAGGGGGCAGCCAAAAACATTCAGTACTTC. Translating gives CASSQVSQGAAKNIQYF.

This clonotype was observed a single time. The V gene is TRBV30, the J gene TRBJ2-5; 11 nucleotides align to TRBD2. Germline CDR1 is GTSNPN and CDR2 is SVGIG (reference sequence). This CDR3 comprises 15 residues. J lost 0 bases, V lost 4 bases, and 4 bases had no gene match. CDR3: CAWTLGLADQETQYF. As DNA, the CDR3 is TGTGCCTGGACCCTGGGACTAGCGGACCAAGAGACCCAGTACTTC.

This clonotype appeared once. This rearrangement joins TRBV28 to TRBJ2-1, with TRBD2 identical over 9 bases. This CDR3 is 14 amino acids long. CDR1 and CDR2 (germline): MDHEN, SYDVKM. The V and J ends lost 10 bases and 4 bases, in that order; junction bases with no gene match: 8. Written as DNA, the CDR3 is TGTGCCATCCTATTAGCGGGGGAGTACAATGAGCAGTTCTTC. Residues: CAILLAGEYNEQFF. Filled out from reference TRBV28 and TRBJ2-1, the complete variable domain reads DVKVTQSSRYLVKRTGEKVFLECVQDMDHENMFWYRQDPGLGLRLIYFSYDVKMKEKGDIPEGYSVSREKKERFSLILESASTNQTSMYLCAILLAGEYNEQFFGPGTRLTVL.